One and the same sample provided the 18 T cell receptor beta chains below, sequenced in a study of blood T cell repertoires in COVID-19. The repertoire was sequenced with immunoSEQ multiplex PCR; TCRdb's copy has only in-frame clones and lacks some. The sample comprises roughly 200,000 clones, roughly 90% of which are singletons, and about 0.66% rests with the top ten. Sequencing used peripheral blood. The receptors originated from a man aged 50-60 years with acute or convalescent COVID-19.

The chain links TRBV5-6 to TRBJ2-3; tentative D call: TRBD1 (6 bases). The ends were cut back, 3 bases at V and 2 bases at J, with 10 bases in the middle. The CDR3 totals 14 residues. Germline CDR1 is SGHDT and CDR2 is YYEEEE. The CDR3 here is CASSSPGATDTQYF. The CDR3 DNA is TGTGCCAGCAGCTCTCCAGGGGCCACAGATACGCAGTATTTT. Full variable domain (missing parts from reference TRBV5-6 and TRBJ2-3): DAGVTQSPTHLIKTRGQQVTLRCSPKSGHDTVSWYQQALGQGPQFIFQYYEEEERQRGNFPDRFSGHQFPNYSSELNVNALLLGDSALYLCASSSPGATDTQYFGPGTRLTVL.

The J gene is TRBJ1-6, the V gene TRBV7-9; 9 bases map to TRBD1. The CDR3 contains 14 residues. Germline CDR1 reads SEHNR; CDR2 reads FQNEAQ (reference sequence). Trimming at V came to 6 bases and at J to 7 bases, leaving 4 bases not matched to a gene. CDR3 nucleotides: TGTGCCAGCAGTTCCGGGACAGGGAATTCACCCCTCCACTTT. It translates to CASSSGTGNSPLHF.

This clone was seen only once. This CDR3 is CASNEHPNTEAFF. In nucleotides, the CDR3 is TGTGCCAGCAACGAACACCCGAACACTGAAGCTTTCTTT. The chain uses TRBV2 and TRBJ1-1, with D unresolved. The CDR3 extends over 13 amino acids. Germline V gives CDR1 SNHLY, CDR2 FYNNEI. Trimming cost V 7 bases and J 1 base, with 10 bases left between them.

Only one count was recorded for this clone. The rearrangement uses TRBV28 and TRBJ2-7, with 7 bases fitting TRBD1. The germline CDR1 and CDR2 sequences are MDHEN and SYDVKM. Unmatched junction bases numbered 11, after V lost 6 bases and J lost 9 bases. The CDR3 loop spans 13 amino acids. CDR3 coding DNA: TGTGCCAGCAGCCCAGCCGACAGGGCGTCGCAGTACGTC. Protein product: CASSPADRASQYV.

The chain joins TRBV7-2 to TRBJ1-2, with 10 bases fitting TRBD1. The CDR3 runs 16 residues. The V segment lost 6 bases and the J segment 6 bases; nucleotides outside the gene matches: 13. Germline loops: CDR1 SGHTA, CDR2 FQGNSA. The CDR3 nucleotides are TGTGCCAGCAGTTATAGGACAGGGGGTAGGGATCATGGCTACACCTTC. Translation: CASSYRTGGRDHGYTF.

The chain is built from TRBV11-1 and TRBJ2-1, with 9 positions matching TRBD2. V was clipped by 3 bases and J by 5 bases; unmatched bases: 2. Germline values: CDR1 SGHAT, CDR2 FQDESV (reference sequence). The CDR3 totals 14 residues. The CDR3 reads CASSFSGGNNEQFF. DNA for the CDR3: TGTGCCAGCAGCTTCAGCGGGGGGAACAATGAGCAGTTCTTC.

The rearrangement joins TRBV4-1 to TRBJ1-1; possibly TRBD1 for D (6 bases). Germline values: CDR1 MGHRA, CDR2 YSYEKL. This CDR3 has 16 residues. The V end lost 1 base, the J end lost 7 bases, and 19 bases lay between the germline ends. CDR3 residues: CASSQVGVVRQDEAFF. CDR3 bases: TGCGCCAGCAGCCAAGTTGGCGTAGTCCGACAGGATGAAGCTTTCTTT.

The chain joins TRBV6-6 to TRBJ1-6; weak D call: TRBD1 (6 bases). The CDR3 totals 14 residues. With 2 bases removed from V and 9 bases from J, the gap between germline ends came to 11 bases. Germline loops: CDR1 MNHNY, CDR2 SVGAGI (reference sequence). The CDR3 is CASSYLQGSSPLHF. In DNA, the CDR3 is TGTGCCAGCAGTTACCTACAGGGAAGTTCACCCCTCCACTTT.

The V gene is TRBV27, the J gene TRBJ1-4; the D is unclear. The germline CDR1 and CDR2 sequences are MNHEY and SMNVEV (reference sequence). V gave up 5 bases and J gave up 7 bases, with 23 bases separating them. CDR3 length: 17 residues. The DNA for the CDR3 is TGTGCCAGCAGTCCCGTGGGCCAGGACGGGGTGGGTGAAAAACTGTTTTTT. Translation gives CASSPVGQDGVGEKLFF.

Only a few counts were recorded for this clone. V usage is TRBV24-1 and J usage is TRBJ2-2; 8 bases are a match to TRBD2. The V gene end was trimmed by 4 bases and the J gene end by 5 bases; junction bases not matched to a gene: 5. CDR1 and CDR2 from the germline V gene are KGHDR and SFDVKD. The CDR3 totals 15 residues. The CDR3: CATSESGLETGELFF. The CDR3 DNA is TGTGCCACCAGTGAATCGGGACTAGAGACCGGGGAGCTGTTTTTT.

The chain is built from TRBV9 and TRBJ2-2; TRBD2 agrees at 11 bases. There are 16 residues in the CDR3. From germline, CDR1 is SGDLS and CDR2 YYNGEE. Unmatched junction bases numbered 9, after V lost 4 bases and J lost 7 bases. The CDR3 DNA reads TGTGCCAGCAGCTTCACGGGACTAGCGGAAGGCGGGGAGCTGTTTTTT. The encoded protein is CASSFTGLAEGGELFF.

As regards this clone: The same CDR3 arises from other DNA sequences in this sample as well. DNA for the CDR3: TGTGCCAGCAGCTTGGGCAGGGCGGAGACCCAGTACTTC. This encodes CASSLGRAETQYF. V is TRBV5-6 and J is TRBJ2-5; tentative D call: TRBD1 (5 bases). Germline V gene sequence: CDR1 SGHDT, CDR2 YYEEEE. CDR3 length: 13 residues. V lost 0 bases to trimming and J lost 5 bases, with 8 bases between them.

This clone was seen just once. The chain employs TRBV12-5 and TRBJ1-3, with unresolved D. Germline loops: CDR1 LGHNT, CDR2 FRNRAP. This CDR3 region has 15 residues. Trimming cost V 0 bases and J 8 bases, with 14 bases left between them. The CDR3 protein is CASGLVGGKRDTIYF. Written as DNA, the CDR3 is TGTGCTAGTGGTTTGGTAGGAGGCAAAAGGGACACCATATATTTT. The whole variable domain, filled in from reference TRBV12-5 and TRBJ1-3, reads DARVTQTPRHKVTEMGQEVTMRCQPILGHNTVFWYRQTMMQGLELLAYFRNRAPLDDSGMPKDRFSAEMPDATLATLKIQPSEPRDSAVYFCASGLVGGKRDTIYFGEGSWLTVV.

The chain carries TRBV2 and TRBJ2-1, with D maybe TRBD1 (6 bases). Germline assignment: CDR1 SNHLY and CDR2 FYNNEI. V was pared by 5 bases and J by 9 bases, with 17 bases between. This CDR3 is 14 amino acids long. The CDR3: CASSPIDRNGEQFF. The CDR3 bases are TGTGCCAGCAGTCCGATAGACAGGAACGGTGAGCAGTTCTTC.

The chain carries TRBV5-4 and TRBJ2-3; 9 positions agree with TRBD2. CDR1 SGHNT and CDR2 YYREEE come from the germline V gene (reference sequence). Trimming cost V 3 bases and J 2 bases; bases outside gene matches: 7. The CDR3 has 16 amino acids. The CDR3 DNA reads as TGTGCCAGCAGCTCGACTAGCGGTACCCTCACAGATACGCAGTATTTT. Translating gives CASSSTSGTLTDTQYF. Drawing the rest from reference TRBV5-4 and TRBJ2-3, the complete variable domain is ETGVTQSPTHLIKTRGQQVTLRCSSQSGHNTVSWYQQALGQGPQFIFQYYREEENGRGNFPPRFSGLQFPNYSSELNVNALELDDSALYLCASSSTSGTLTDTQYFGPGTRLTVL.

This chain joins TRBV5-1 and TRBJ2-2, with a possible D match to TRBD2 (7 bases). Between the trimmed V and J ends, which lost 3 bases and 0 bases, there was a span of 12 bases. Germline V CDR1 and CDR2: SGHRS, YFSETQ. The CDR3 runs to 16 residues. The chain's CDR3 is CASSSPGGTNTGELFF. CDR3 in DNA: TGCGCCAGCAGCTCTCCGGGGGGCACGAACACCGGGGAGCTGTTTTTT.

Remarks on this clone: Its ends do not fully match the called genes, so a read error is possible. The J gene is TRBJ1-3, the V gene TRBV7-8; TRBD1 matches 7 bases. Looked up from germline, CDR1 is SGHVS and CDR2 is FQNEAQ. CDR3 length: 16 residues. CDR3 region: CASTLTGAALGNTIYF. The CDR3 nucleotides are TGTGCCAGCACCTTAACAGGGGCTGCCCTTGGAAACACCATATATTTT.

DNA of the CDR3: TGCGCCAGCAGCAGACTAGCGGGAAGCACAGATACGCAGTATTTT. Its translation is CASSRLAGSTDTQYF. The rearrangement joins TRBV5-1 to TRBJ2-3; 11 bases agree with TRBD2. V was pared by 4 bases and J by 0 bases, with 1 base of the junction left unmatched. Per germline, CDR1 SGHRS and CDR2 YFSETQ. This CDR3 is built from 15 residues.